This TCR beta chain is from a study of blood T cells in healthy people across ages. Researchers report isolating at least 6 million PBMCs per sample. Per individual sample, total RNA of at least 5.5 micrograms was extracted. Primed by a sample-barcoded 5' primer and a J-beta primer mix, a second PCR proceeded for roughly 7 to 11 cycles. A single record per CDR3 protein comes from TCRdb applying MiXCR to the 5' RACE reads. The sample lists 780,000 or so distinct CDR3 sequences, approximately 53% occurring once. Germline loops: CDR1 DFQATT, CDR2 SNEGSKA (reference sequence). Trimming cost V 6 bases and J 5 bases; bases outside gene matches: 11. This CDR3 has 14 amino acids.

The source is a middle-aged man in good health. Sequenced material: blood. The rearrangement joins TRBV20-1 to TRBJ2-5; TRBD2 aligns across 8 bases. CDR3: CSALLSGGGETQYF. The CDR3 DNA sequence: TGCAGTGCCCTGCTGAGCGGGGGAGGGGAGACCCAGTACTTC.